A selection of T cell receptor beta chains follows, all from one sample in a study of tumor-infiltrating lymphocytes in localized non-small cell lung cancer. Some clones are missing from TCRdb's copy, which holds only in-frame ones; the method was immunoSEQ multiplex PCR. The repertoire consists of about 15,000 clones, with 65% to 75% occurring once and the leading ten covering 22%. Sequenced input: uninvolved lung tissue not adjacent to the tumor. The receptors derive from a human donor with non-small cell lung cancer. The CDR3 runs from the conserved cysteine through the conserved F or W. A D gene is named only where the DNA matches it firmly. Some rows have no size entry. The others give once, few or many, or a class for an expanded clone.

abundance: -
d_gene: -
v_gene: TRBV27
j_gene: TRBJ2-5
CDR3nt: TGTGCCAGCAGTTTATCAGGGGCACGAGAGACCCAGTACTTC
CDR3aa: CASSLSGARETQYF

abundance: -
d_gene: -
v_gene: TRBV7-9
j_gene: TRBJ2-1
CDR3nt: TGTGCCAGCAGCTTAGGAGAGGGAGTCAATGAGCAGTTCTTC
CDR3aa: CASSLGEGVNEQFF

abundance: once
d_gene: -
v_gene: TRBV6-1
j_gene: TRBJ1-2
CDR3nt: TGTGCCAGCAGTGAACTGGCCAGGTTGACCCTATCGAGTGGCTACACCTTC
CDR3aa: CASSELARLTLSSGYTF

abundance: -
d_gene: -
v_gene: TRBV18
j_gene: TRBJ1-1
CDR3nt: TGTGCCAGCTCACGTCGGGACATAACGAACACTGAAGCTTTCTTT
CDR3aa: CASSRRDITNTEAFF

abundance: -
d_gene: TRBD1
v_gene: TRBV29-1
j_gene: TRBJ2-5
CDR3nt: TGCAGCGTTGGCGGACAGGGTCGAGGAGAGACCCAGTACTTC
CDR3aa: CSVGGQGRGETQYF

abundance: -
d_gene: -
v_gene: TRBV10-3
j_gene: TRBJ1-5
CDR3nt: TGTGCCATCAGTGAGGCGGGGAGGAGCAATCAGCCCCAGCATTTT
CDR3aa: CAISEAGRSNQPQHF

abundance: -
d_gene: TRBD2
v_gene: TRBV7-2
j_gene: TRBJ2-1
CDR3nt: TGTGCCAGCAGGAAACCGGGACTAGCGGGGGTCAATGAGCAGTTCTTC
CDR3aa: CASRKPGLAGVNEQFF

abundance: -
d_gene: -
v_gene: TRBV7-3
j_gene: TRBJ2-3
CDR3nt: TGTGCCAGCAGCCTGATAGCGCTAAGCACAGATACGCAGTATTTT
CDR3aa: CASSLIALSTDTQYF

abundance: few
d_gene: -
v_gene: TRBV9
j_gene: TRBJ2-7
CDR3nt: TGTGCCAGCAGCCAAACGCCCGGGTGGGGGGTCGAGCAGTACTTC
CDR3aa: CASSQTPGWGVEQYF

abundance: -
d_gene: TRBD1
v_gene: TRBV7-9
j_gene: TRBJ2-2
CDR3nt: TGTGCCAGCAGAGGGGACAGGGCGGACGGGGAGCTGTTTTTT
CDR3aa: CASRGDRADGELFF

abundance: -
d_gene: -
v_gene: TRBV7-9
j_gene: TRBJ2-7
CDR3nt: TGTGCCAGCAGCTTTGCGGGGTACGAGCAGTACTTC
CDR3aa: CASSFAGYEQYF

abundance: -
d_gene: -
v_gene: TRBV10-3
j_gene: TRBJ2-7
CDR3nt: TGTGCCATCAGTGAGTCGGACAGCTCCTACGAGCAGTACTTC
CDR3aa: CAISESDSSYEQYF

abundance: -
d_gene: TRBD2
v_gene: TRBV7-2
j_gene: TRBJ2-1
CDR3nt: TGTGCCAGCAGCTTTCCAGCGGGATTCCCTTACAATGAGCAGTTCTTC
CDR3aa: CASSFPAGFPYNEQFF

abundance: few
d_gene: -
v_gene: TRBV4-3
j_gene: TRBJ1-4
CDR3nt: TGCGCCAGCAGCCAAGGCAGGGGAAGGAAACTGTTTTTT
CDR3aa: CASSQGRGRKLFF

abundance: -
d_gene: -
v_gene: TRBV5-1
j_gene: TRBJ1-3
CDR3nt: TGCGCCAGCAGCGGTGGATCCGGGACCTCTGGAAACACCATATATTTT
CDR3aa: CASSGGSGTSGNTIYF

abundance: -
d_gene: TRBD2
v_gene: TRBV30
j_gene: TRBJ2-1
CDR3nt: TGTGCCTGGAGTTCACTAGCGGGAGCGGGCAACAATGAGCAGTTCTTC
CDR3aa: CAWSSLAGAGNNEQFF